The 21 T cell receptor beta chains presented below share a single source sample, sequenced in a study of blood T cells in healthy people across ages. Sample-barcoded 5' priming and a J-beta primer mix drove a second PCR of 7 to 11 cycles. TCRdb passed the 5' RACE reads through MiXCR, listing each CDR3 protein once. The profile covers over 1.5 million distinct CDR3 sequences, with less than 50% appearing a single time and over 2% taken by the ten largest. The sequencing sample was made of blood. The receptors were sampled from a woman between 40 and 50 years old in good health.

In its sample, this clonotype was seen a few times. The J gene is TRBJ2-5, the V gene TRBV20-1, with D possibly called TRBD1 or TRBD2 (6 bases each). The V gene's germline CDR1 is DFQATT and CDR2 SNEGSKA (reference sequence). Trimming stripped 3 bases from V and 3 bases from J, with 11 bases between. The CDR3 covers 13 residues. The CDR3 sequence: CSASGGHKETQYF. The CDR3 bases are TGCAGTGCTAGCGGGGGCCATAAAGAGACCCAGTACTTC.

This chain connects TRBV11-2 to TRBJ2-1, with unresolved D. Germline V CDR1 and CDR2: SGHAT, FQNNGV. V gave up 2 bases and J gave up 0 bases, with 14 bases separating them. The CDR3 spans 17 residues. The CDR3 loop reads CASSLSLSMSSYNEQFF. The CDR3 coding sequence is TGTGCCAGCAGCTTAAGCCTCTCGATGAGCTCCTACAATGAGCAGTTCTTC. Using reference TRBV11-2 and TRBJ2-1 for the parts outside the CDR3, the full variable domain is EAGVAQSPRYKIIEKRQSVAFWCNPISGHATLYWYQQILGQGPKLLIQFQNNGVVDDSQLPKDRFSAERLKGVDSTLKIQPAKLEDSAVYLCASSLSLSMSSYNEQFFGPGTRLTVL.

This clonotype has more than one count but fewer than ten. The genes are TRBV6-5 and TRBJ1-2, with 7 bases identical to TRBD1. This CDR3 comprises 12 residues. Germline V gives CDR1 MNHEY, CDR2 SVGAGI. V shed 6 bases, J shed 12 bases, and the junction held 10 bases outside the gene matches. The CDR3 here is CASSGRQGLNTF. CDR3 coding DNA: TGTGCCAGCAGCGGTCGACAGGGCCTCAACACCTTC.

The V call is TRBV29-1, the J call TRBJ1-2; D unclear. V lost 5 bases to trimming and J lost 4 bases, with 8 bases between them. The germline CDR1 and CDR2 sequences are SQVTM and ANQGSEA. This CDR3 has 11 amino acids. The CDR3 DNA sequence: TGCAGCGTTTCCAGCGTCTATGGCTACACCTTC. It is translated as CSVSSVYGYTF.

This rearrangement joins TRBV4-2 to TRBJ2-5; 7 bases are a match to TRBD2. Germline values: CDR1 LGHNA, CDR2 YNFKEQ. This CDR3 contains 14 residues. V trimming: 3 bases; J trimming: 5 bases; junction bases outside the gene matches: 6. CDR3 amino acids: CASSQEIGGETQYF. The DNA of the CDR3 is TGTGCCAGCAGCCAGGAAATCGGGGGGGAGACCCAGTACTTC.

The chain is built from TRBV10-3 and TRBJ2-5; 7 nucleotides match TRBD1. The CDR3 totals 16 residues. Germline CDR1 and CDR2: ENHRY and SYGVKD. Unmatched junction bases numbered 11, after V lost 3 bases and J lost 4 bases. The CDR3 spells CAISEGTVVSGETQYF. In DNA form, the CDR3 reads TGTGCCATCAGTGAAGGGACAGTCGTTTCGGGAGAGACCCAGTACTTC.

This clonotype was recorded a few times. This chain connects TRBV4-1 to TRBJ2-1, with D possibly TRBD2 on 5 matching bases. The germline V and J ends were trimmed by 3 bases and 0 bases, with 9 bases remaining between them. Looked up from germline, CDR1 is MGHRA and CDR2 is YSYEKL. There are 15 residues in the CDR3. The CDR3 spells CASSHRLLSYNEQFF. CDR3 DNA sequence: TGCGCCAGCAGCCACCGACTACTCTCCTACAATGAGCAGTTCTTC.

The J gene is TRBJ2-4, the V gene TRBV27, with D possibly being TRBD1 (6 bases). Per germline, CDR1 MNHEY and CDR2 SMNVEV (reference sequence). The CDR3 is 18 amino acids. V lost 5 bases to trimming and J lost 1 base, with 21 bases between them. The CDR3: CASSPRFTGISAKNIQYF. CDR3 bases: TGTGCCAGCAGTCCCCGTTTCACAGGGATTAGCGCCAAAAACATTCAGTACTTC.

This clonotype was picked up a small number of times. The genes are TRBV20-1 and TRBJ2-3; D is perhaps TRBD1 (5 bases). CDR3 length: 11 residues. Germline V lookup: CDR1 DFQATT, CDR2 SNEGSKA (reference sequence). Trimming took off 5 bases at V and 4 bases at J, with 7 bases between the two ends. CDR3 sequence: CSALRADTQYF. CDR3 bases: TGCAGTGCTCTCAGGGCAGATACGCAGTATTTT.

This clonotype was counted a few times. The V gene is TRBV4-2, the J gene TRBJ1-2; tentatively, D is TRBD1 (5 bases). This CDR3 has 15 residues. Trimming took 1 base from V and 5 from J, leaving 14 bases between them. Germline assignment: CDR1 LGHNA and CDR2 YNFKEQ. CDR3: CASSQVRGPPYGYTF. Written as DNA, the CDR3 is TGTGCCAGCAGCCAAGTACGGGGACCCCCTTATGGCTACACCTTC.

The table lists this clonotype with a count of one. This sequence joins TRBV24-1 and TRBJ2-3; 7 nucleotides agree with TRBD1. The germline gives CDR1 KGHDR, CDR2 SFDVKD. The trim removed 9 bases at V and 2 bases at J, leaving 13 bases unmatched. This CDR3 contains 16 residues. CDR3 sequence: CATSTPGQAHTDTQYF. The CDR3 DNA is TGTGCCACCTCCACCCCCGGACAGGCTCACACAGATACGCAGTATTTT.

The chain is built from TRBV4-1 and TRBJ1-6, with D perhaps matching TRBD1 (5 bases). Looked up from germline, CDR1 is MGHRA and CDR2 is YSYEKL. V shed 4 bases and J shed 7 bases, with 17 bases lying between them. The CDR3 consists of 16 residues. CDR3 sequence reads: CASSPGGGVGNSPLHF. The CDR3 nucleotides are TGCGCCAGCAGCCCAGGTGGAGGGGTAGGGAATTCACCCCTCCACTTT.

The CDR3 sequence is CSARDLGRGANEQFF. The CDR3 bases are TGCAGTGCTAGAGATCTCGGAAGGGGGGCCAATGAGCAGTTCTTC. The chain joins TRBV20-1 to TRBJ2-1; D could derive from TRBD1 or TRBD2 (6 bases each). Trimming removed 0 bases at V and 6 bases at J, with 15 bases between. From germline, CDR1 is DFQATT and CDR2 SNEGSKA (reference sequence). The CDR3 extends over 15 amino acids.

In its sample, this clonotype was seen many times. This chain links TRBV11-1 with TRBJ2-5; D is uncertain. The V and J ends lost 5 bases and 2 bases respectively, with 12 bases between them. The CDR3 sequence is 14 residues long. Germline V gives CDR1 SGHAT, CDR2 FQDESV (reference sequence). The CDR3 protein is CASSPFNYQETQYF. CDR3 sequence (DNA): TGTGCCAGCAGCCCGTTCAACTATCAAGAGACCCAGTACTTC. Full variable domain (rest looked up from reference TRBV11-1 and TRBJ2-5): EAEVAQSPRYKITEKSQAVAFWCDPISGHATLYWYRQILGQGPELLVQFQDESVVDDSQLPKDRFSAERLKGVDSTLKIQPAELGDSAMYLCASSPFNYQETQYFGPGTRLLVL.

Written as DNA, the CDR3 is TGCGCCAGCAGCCAAGGGTCGGCTAGCGAAGAGACCCAGTACTTC. This translates into CASSQGSASEETQYF. This rearrangement joins TRBV4-3 to TRBJ2-5, with TRBD2 as a possible D gene (6 bases). Germline V CDR1 and CDR2: LGHNA, YSLEER. Trimming pared 1 base from V and 3 bases from J, leaving 12 bases between. The CDR3 has 15 amino acids.

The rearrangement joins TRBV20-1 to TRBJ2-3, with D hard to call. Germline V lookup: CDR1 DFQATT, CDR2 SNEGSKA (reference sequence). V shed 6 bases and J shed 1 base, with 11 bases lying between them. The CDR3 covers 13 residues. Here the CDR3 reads CSALVRGTDTQYF. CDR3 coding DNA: TGCAGTGCCTTGGTCCGGGGCACAGATACGCAGTATTTT.

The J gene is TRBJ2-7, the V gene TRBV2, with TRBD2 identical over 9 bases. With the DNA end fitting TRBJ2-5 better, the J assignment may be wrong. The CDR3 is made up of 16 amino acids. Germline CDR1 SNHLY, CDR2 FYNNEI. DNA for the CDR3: TGTGCCAGCAGTGTAATTAGCGGGGGACCGGGAGAGACCCAGTACTTC. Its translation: CASSVISGGPGETQYF.

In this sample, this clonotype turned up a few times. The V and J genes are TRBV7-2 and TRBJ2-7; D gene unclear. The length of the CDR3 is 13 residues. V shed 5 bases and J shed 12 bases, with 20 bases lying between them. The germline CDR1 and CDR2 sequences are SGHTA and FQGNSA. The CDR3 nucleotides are TGTGCCAGCAGCCCCTACGCCGGGTCAGGATCGTACTTC. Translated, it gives CASSPYAGSGSYF.

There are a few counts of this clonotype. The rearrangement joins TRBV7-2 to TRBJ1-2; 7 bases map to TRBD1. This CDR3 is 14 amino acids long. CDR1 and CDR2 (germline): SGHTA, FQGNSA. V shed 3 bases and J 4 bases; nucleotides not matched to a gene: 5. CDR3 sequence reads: CASSFGDRAYGYTF. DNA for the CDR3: TGTGCCAGCAGCTTCGGAGACAGGGCCTATGGCTACACCTTC.

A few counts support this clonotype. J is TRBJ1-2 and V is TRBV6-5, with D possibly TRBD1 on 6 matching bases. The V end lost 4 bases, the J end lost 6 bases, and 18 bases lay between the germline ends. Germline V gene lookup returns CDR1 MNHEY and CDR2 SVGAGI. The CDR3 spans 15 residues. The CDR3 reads CASSSADRPSNGYTF. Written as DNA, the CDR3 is TGTGCCAGCAGTTCCGCGGACAGACCTTCAAATGGCTACACCTTC.

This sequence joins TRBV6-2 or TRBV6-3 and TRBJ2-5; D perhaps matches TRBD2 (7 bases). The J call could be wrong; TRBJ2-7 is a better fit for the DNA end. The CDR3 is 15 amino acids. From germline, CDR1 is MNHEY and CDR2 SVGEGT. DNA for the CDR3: TGTGCCAGCACCATTTGGGAGGGGGTGAGATACGAGCAGTACTTC. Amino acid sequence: CASTIWEGVRYEQYF.